A single sample gave rise to the 29 T cell receptor beta chains below, sequenced in a study of spatial heterogeneity in lung cancer. Time point reported: sample taken at primary tumor resection. Whole RNA was taken from tumor, nontumor lung or frozen PBMC; it was then sequenced unsorted. TCRdb fed the 5' RACE reads into MiXCR, producing one record per CDR3 protein. The table records more than 35,000 distinct CDR3 sequences, around 5% of them present only once. The sample in question was PBMCs, obtained at surgery. The receptors were sampled from a female donor with early-stage non-small cell lung cancer.

The sample holds many counts of this clonotype. This chain uses TRBV12-3 or TRBV12-4 with TRBJ2-1; 9 positions match TRBD1. The V gene end was trimmed by 2 bases and the J gene end by 5 bases; junction bases not matched to a gene: 7. The CDR3 sequence is 16 residues long. CDR3 protein: CASSLRSGQGNNEQFF. CDR3 in DNA: TGTGCCAGCAGTTTACGATCGGGACAGGGAAACAATGAGCAGTTCTTC.

In this sample, this clonotype turned up many times. The V gene is TRBV29-1, the J gene TRBJ2-5; D is uncertain. Trimming left V 6 bases short and J 3 bases short, with 17 bases between. Germline V CDR1 and CDR2: SQVTM, ANQGSEA. This CDR3 is built from 14 residues. The DNA for the CDR3 is TGCAGCGTCGACGTGGCGCCAGCCAAAGAGACCCAGTACTTC. It yields the protein CSVDVAPAKETQYF.

This clonotype has ten or more counts. This rearrangement joins TRBV30 to TRBJ2-5; 10 positions match TRBD1. CDR3 size: 16 residues. Germline trimming cut 0 bases from V and 2 bases from J; bases unmatched to any gene: 6. CDR1 is GTSNPN, CDR2 SVGIG, per germline (reference sequence). DNA for the CDR3: TGTGCCTGGAGTGTACACGGGGACAGGGGACAAGAGACCCAGTACTTC. It translates to CAWSVHGDRGQETQYF.

This clonotype was detected only a few times. The chain carries TRBV5-6 and TRBJ1-1; no clear D. The CDR3 is 12 residues long. Trimming cost V 0 bases and J 2 bases, with 2 bases left between them. The germline CDR1 and CDR2 sequences are SGHDT and YYEEEE. CDR3 nucleotide sequence: TGTGCCAGCAGCTTGGACAACACTGAAGCTTTCTTT. It yields the protein CASSLDNTEAFF.

This clonotype was seen many times. CDR3 loop: CASSPEGGSGDTQYF. The CDR3 DNA sequence: TGTGCCAGCAGCCCCGAAGGGGGGTCGGGAGATACGCAGTATTTT. V is TRBV9 and J is TRBJ2-3; perhaps D is TRBD1 or TRBD2 (6 bases each). The CDR3 covers 15 residues. The germline V gene has CDR1 SGDLS and CDR2 YYNGEE. V was trimmed by 4 bases and J by 5 bases, leaving 17 bases between them.

This clonotype was observed many times. The rearrangement uses TRBV28 and TRBJ1-2; 7 bases map to TRBD1. Trimming at V came to 6 bases and at J to 6 bases, leaving 13 bases not matched to a gene. The CDR3 extends over 15 amino acids. Looked up from germline, CDR1 is MDHEN and CDR2 is SYDVKM. The CDR3 region is CASSFLGQWDHGYTF. DNA for the CDR3: TGTGCCAGCAGCTTCTTGGGACAGTGGGACCATGGCTACACCTTC.

The chain is built from TRBV20-1 and TRBJ2-7, with D perhaps matching TRBD1 (5 bases). The CDR3 is 14 residues long. Trimming shortened V by 6 bases and J by 1 base, and 16 bases separated the two germline ends. From germline, CDR1 is DFQATT and CDR2 SNEGSKA (reference sequence). The CDR3 region is CSAQPHRSSYEQYF. The CDR3 DNA reads TGCAGTGCCCAACCCCACAGGTCGTCCTACGAGCAGTACTTC.

A few counts support this clonotype. J is TRBJ2-5 and V is TRBV7-9; D possibly uses TRBD1 or TRBD2 (5 bases each). Deletions cut 6 bases from V and 2 bases from J, with 10 bases between. CDR3 length equals 13 residues. The germline V gene has CDR1 SEHNR and CDR2 FQNEAQ (reference sequence). The CDR3 reads CASRRDVQETQYF. CDR3 DNA: TGTGCCAGCAGGAGGGACGTACAAGAGACCCAGTACTTC.

This clonotype was recorded at least ten times. The V and J genes are TRBV7-9 and TRBJ1-4, with a possible D match to TRBD1 (6 bases). Germline lookup yields CDR1 SEHNR and CDR2 FQNEAQ (reference sequence). The CDR3 sequence is 15 residues long. Trimming removed 3 bases from V and 5 bases from J, with 13 bases in between. CDR3 DNA: TGTGCCAGCAGCTTCCCGGCAGGGGTAAATGAAAAACTGTTTTTT. As protein: CASSFPAGVNEKLFF.

This clonotype came up a few times. The V gene is TRBV20-1, the J gene TRBJ2-1; the match to TRBD1 covers 8 bases. The trim removed 0 bases at V and 7 bases at J, leaving 17 bases unmatched. Germline values: CDR1 DFQATT, CDR2 SNEGSKA (reference sequence). This CDR3 has 18 residues. In DNA, the CDR3 is TGCAGTGCTAGAGATGAGACTTCGCGGACAGGGCTGACTAATGAGCAGTTCTTC. It encodes CSARDETSRTGLTNEQFF.

V is TRBV10-1 and J is TRBJ1-2, with D possibly matching TRBD1 (5 bases). From germline, CDR1 is WNHNN and CDR2 SYGVQD (reference sequence). V lost 7 bases, J lost 7 bases, and 16 bases lay in between. The CDR3 is 13 amino acids. Here the CDR3 DNA reads TGCGCCAGCATGGGTCAGGGCGGCGGTGGCTACACCTTC. Translation: CASMGQGGGGYTF.

There are a few counts of this clonotype. The J gene is TRBJ1-4, the V gene TRBV5-4, with a possible D match to TRBD1 (5 bases). The CDR3 is 15 amino acids. The germline CDR1 and CDR2 sequences are SGHNT and YYREEE (reference sequence). V lost 4 bases and J 8 bases, leaving 18 bases between the germline ends. CDR3 sequence (DNA): TGTGCCAGCAGCGCGGCGGGACCAAACCCCGAAAAACTGTTTTTT. This translates into CASSAAGPNPEKLFF.

J is TRBJ2-3 and V is TRBV9; a possible D gene is TRBD1 (6 bases). This CDR3 contains 15 residues. V lost 4 bases and J 5 bases, leaving 17 bases between the germline ends. CDR1 and CDR2 (germline): SGDLS, YYNGEE. The CDR3 DNA reads as TGTGCCAGCAGCCCCCGGACAGTACGTGGAGATACGCAGTATTTT. It translates to CASSPRTVRGDTQYF.

The table lists this clonotype with many counts. This chain uses TRBV9 with TRBJ1-2; tentative D call: TRBD1 (6 bases). CDR1 and CDR2 (germline): SGDLS, YYNGEE. The CDR3 spans 14 residues. V lost 3 bases and J 4 bases, leaving 13 bases between the germline ends. CDR3 amino acids: CASSGRGQFYGYTF. The CDR3 bases are TGTGCCAGCAGCGGGCGAGGACAGTTCTATGGCTACACCTTC. The full variable domain, rest sourced from reference TRBV9 and TRBJ1-2, is DSGVTQTPKHLITATGQRVTLRCSPRSGDLSVYWYQQSLDQGLQFLIQYYNGEERAKGNILERFSAQQFPDLHSELNLSSLELGDSALYFCASSGRGQFYGYTFGSGTRLTVV.

This clonotype occurred many times. The genes are TRBV29-1 and TRBJ1-2; D unclear. V was pared by 4 bases and J by 4 bases, with 22 bases between. Looked up from germline, CDR1 is SQVTM and CDR2 is ANQGSEA. The CDR3 is made up of 16 amino acids. The CDR3 region is CSVAPWDLRKPYGYTF. The CDR3 DNA sequence: TGCAGCGTTGCCCCATGGGATTTAAGAAAACCCTATGGCTACACCTTC.

Many counts were recorded for this clonotype. The chain has TRBV28 and TRBJ2-7; 7 positions match TRBD1. Germline CDR1 and CDR2: MDHEN and SYDVKM. The CDR3 is 14 amino acids. J gave up 4 bases and V 5 bases, and 8 bases lay outside the gene matches. CDR3 bases: TGTGCCAGCAGTCCTCGACAGGGAAGGTACGAGCAGTACTTC. Protein: CASSPRQGRYEQYF.

This clonotype was detected many times. The CDR3 protein is CSVQDRDTGELFF. As DNA, the CDR3 is TGCAGCGTCCAGGACAGGGACACCGGGGAGCTGTTTTTT. The chain couples TRBV29-1 to TRBJ2-2, with 8 bases fitting TRBD1. V shed 6 bases and J 3 bases; nucleotides not matched to a gene: 3. Looked up from germline, CDR1 is SQVTM and CDR2 is ANQGSEA. The CDR3 totals 13 residues.

This clonotype was observed at least ten times. The chain has TRBV12-3 or TRBV12-4 and TRBJ2-7; D might be TRBD2 (6 bases). The CDR3 extends over 14 amino acids. Trimming stripped 8 bases from V and 2 bases from J, with 16 bases between. CDR3 residues: CASSNDGGPYEQYF. For the CDR3, the DNA is TGTGCCAGCTCAAATGACGGGGGTCCCTACGAGCAGTACTTC.

This clonotype was seen a few times. This chain joins TRBV5-8 and TRBJ1-5; TRBD1 is a possible D gene (5 bases). The germline V and J ends were trimmed by 7 bases and 1 base, with 12 bases remaining between them. This CDR3 is 14 amino acids long. The germline gives CDR1 SGHTS, CDR2 YDEGEE. CDR3 protein: CASGPGLSNQPQHF. Written as DNA, the CDR3 is TGTGCCAGCGGACCGGGACTGAGCAATCAGCCCCAGCATTTT.

This clonotype was picked up a small number of times. This rearrangement joins TRBV7-9 to TRBJ2-7; D remains unclear. Looked up from germline, CDR1 is SEHNR and CDR2 is FQNEAQ (reference sequence). The CDR3 totals 15 residues. The V gene lost 5 bases and the J gene lost 0 bases, with 14 bases spanning the gap. The CDR3 sequence: CASSPWVSSSYEQYF. CDR3 DNA: TGTGCCAGCAGCCCTTGGGTGTCCAGCTCCTACGAGCAGTACTTC. The full variable domain, in which reference TRBV7-9 and TRBJ2-7 provide the parts outside the CDR3, is DTGVSQNPRHKITKRGQNVTFRCDPISEHNRLYWYRQTLGQGPEFLTYFQNEAQLEKSRLLSDRFSAERPKGSFSTLEIQRTEQGDSAMYLCASSPWVSSSYEQYFGPGTRLTVT.

This clonotype is medium-sized within its sample. The chain couples TRBV29-1 to TRBJ2-5; TRBD1 agrees at 9 bases. The germline gives CDR1 SQVTM, CDR2 ANQGSEA. The junction had 2 bases not matched to a gene; V was cut back by 4 bases and J by 5 bases. The length of the CDR3 is 12 residues. The CDR3 sequence: CSVGTGVETQYF. The CDR3 DNA sequence: TGCAGCGTTGGGACAGGGGTCGAGACCCAGTACTTC.

The rearrangement joins TRBV20-1 to TRBJ1-1, with TRBD1 as a possible D gene (5 bases). Germline values: CDR1 DFQATT, CDR2 SNEGSKA (reference sequence). The CDR3 sequence is 15 residues long. V lost 2 bases to trimming and J lost 5 bases, with 18 bases between them. CDR3 DNA: TGCAGTGCTAGATCGCCGGGGGAGGGGCGGACTGAAGCTTTCTTT. Translating gives CSARSPGEGRTEAFF.

This clonotype was observed many times. The chain has TRBV6-6 and TRBJ2-2; TRBD1 aligns across 8 bases. J gave up 3 bases and V 5 bases, and 8 bases lay outside the gene matches. The CDR3 is 16 amino acids. CDR1 is MNHNY, CDR2 SVGAGI, per germline (reference sequence). The CDR3 region has the DNA TGTGCCAGCAGTCGAGGACAGGGAGTAGACACCGGGGAGCTGTTTTTT. This codes for CASSRGQGVDTGELFF.

CDR3 residues: CASCKASTANYGYTF. The CDR3 nucleotides read TGTGCCAGCTGTAAGGCTTCTACAGCTAACTATGGCTACACCTTC. The chain couples TRBV12-3 or TRBV12-4 to TRBJ1-2; D is undetermined. The CDR3 extends over 15 amino acids. V lost 8 bases to trimming and J lost 0 bases, with 16 bases between them.

This clonotype was seen a handful of times. The chain is built from TRBV7-2 and TRBJ1-2, with D possibly TRBD1 on 6 matching bases. This CDR3 has 15 residues. The germline gives CDR1 SGHTA, CDR2 FQGNSA. V lost 4 bases and J lost 6, with 18 bases in between. The CDR3 reads CASSSSLGARDGYTF. CDR3 coding DNA: TGTGCCAGCAGCTCCTCTCTGGGGGCGCGGGATGGCTACACCTTC.

This clonotype was seen ten or more times. This rearrangement joins TRBV7-3 to TRBJ2-1, with 10 bases lining up with TRBD2. The CDR3 contains 17 residues. CDR1 SGHTA and CDR2 FQGTGA come from the germline V gene. Trimming cost V 3 bases and J 2 bases; bases outside gene matches: 7. The CDR3 here is CASSFTSSGGTYNEQFF. The CDR3, as DNA: TGTGCCAGCAGCTTCACTTCTAGCGGGGGTACCTACAATGAGCAGTTCTTC.

This clonotype was recorded at least ten times. This chain links TRBV7-9 with TRBJ2-7; 7 bases line up with TRBD1. Germline trimming cut 3 bases from V and 2 bases from J; bases unmatched to any gene: 7. Per the germline V gene, CDR1 is SEHNR and CDR2 is FQNEAQ (reference sequence). The CDR3 covers 15 residues. The DNA for the CDR3 is TGTGCCAGCAGCTTGGGACAGCCGCCGACCTACGAGCAGTACTTC. Translation: CASSLGQPPTYEQYF.

This clonotype was observed many times. The CDR3 here is CAISPGLAETQYF. In DNA, the CDR3 is TGTGCCATCAGCCCGGGACTAGCCGAGACCCAGTACTTC. The chain has TRBV10-3 and TRBJ2-5, with 9 bases matching TRBD2. Germline trimming cut 6 bases from V and 5 bases from J; bases unmatched to any gene: 4. This CDR3 comprises 13 residues. The germline gives CDR1 ENHRY, CDR2 SYGVKD.

This clonotype has more than one count but fewer than ten. The chain uses TRBV11-1 and TRBJ2-7; 11 bases map to TRBD1. Per the germline V gene, CDR1 is SGHAT and CDR2 is FQDESV (reference sequence). V trimming: 5 bases; J trimming: 4 bases; junction bases outside the gene matches: 7. The CDR3 is 15 residues long. Written as DNA, the CDR3 is TGTGCCAGCAGCGGACCGGGACAGGGGGTTTACGAGCAGTACTTC. Residues: CASSGPGQGVYEQYF.